Below are 18 T cell receptor beta chains sequenced from a single sample in a study of CD8+CD57+ T cells in acquired aplastic anemia. CDR3 and TCR beta VDJ profiling relied on a genomic DNA template. TCRdb re-derived calls from the reads in MiXCR, one entry per CDR3 protein. The sample includes hundreds of thousands of distinct CDR3 sequences, 55% to 75% of them seen just once. Sequencing was performed on sorted CD4+, CD8+, or CD8+CD57+ T cells (not recorded which) from PBMCs. The origin of the receptors is a human donor in good health, serving as a control.

This clonotype was observed a few times. The chain joins TRBV19 to TRBJ2-7; D is unresolved. The V end was cut by 10 bases, the J end by 0 bases, with 13 bases between. Germline V gene data show CDR1 as LNHDA and CDR2 as SQIVND (reference sequence). The CDR3 totals 13 residues. In DNA form, the CDR3 reads TGTGCCACGGGTCTACTCAGCTCCTACGAGCAGTACTTC. It encodes CATGLLSSYEQYF.

A single count supports this clonotype. This chain joins TRBV19 and TRBJ1-5; 7 bases agree with TRBD1. CDR3 length equals 14 residues. Trimming removed 6 bases from V and 5 bases from J; junction bases left unmatched: 7. Germline CDR1 is LNHDA and CDR2 is SQIVND (reference sequence). The DNA of the CDR3 is TGTGCCAGTAGCTATCAGGGGGGGGATCAGCCCCAGCATTTT. As protein: CASSYQGGDQPQHF.

J is TRBJ1-2 and V is TRBV24-1, with 9 bases fitting TRBD1. J gave up 3 bases and V 0 bases, and 7 bases lay outside the gene matches. In germline, CDR1 is KGHDR, CDR2 SFDVKD. The CDR3 consists of 17 residues. Here the CDR3 reads CATSDLRSRDRDYGYTF. For the CDR3, the DNA is TGTGCCACCAGTGATTTGCGCTCAAGGGACAGGGACTATGGCTACACCTTC.

This clonotype was seen at least ten times. The chain combines TRBV3-1 with TRBJ1-1; D might be TRBD1 (6 bases). CDR1 is LGHDT, CDR2 YNNKEL, per germline (reference sequence). V was trimmed by 4 bases and J by 10 bases, leaving 13 bases between them. The CDR3 extends over 12 amino acids. The CDR3 sequence is CASSPGGGLAFF. The DNA of the CDR3 is TGTGCCAGCAGCCCGGGGGGGGGCTTAGCTTTCTTT. The whole variable domain, filled in from reference TRBV3-1 and TRBJ1-1, reads DTAVSQTPKYLVTQMGNDKSIKCEQNLGHDTMYWYKQDSKKFLKIMFSYNNKELIINETVPNRFSPKSPDKAHLNLHINSLELGDSAVYFCASSPGGGLAFFGQGTRLTVV.

The chain links TRBV5-1 to TRBJ2-7, with 7 bases fitting TRBD2. Germline trimming cut 0 bases from V and 1 base from J; bases unmatched to any gene: 4. Germline CDR1 is SGHRS and CDR2 is YFSETQ. This CDR3 is built from 15 residues. The CDR3 loop reads CASSLGTSVSYEQYF. In DNA form, the CDR3 reads TGCGCCAGCAGCTTGGGAACTAGCGTTTCCTACGAGCAGTACTTC.

This clonotype came up a few times. The chain is built from TRBV25-1 and TRBJ2-3; the D is unclear. V was shortened by 3 bases and J by 8 bases, with 6 bases between the two germline ends. This CDR3 comprises 11 residues. The germline CDR1 and CDR2 sequences are MGHDK and SYGVNS. CDR3 DNA: TGTGCCAGCAGTGAGGCAGGTACGCAGTATTTT. This gives the protein CASSEAGTQYF.

This chain uses TRBV7-8 with TRBJ2-2, with 7 nucleotides matching TRBD1. There are 15 residues in the CDR3. From germline, CDR1 is SGHVS and CDR2 FQNEAQ. With V trimmed by 6 bases and J by 7 bases, 11 bases remained unmatched. CDR3 coding DNA: TGTGCCAGCAGTGTAGAGGGGGCGCGCAACGGGGAGCTGTTTTTT. It translates to CASSVEGARNGELFF. Looking up the rest from reference TRBV7-8 and TRBJ2-2 gives the full variable domain: GAGVSQSPRYKVAKRGQDVALRCDPISGHVSLFWYQQALGQGPEFLTYFQNEAQLDKSGLPSDRFFAERPEGSVSTLKIQRTQQEDSAVYLCASSVEGARNGELFFGEGSRLTVL.

This clonotype was observed many times. The V and J genes are TRBV20-1 and TRBJ1-2; D is unclear. This CDR3 contains 13 residues. The germline V and J ends were trimmed by 5 bases and 2 bases, with 12 bases remaining between them. Germline V gives CDR1 DFQATT, CDR2 SNEGSKA (reference sequence). The CDR3 loop is CSAPMDRNYGYTF. In DNA form, the CDR3 reads TGCAGTGCTCCCATGGACCGCAACTATGGCTACACCTTC.

Details on this clonotype: This may stem from a read error, because a much larger clone lies one nucleotide away. The chain recombines TRBV11-3 with TRBJ2-3; TRBD2 matches 8 bases. The germline CDR1 and CDR2 sequences are SGHNT and YENEEA. This CDR3 is built from 17 residues. CDR3 region: CASGLDYPGGRLYTQYF. The CDR3 DNA is TGTGCCAGCGGCTTAGATTACCCGGGGGGGCGTTTGTATACGCAGTATTTT.

CDR3 residues: CATGAPNTEAFF. The CDR3 nucleotides are TGTGCCACCGGGGCACCTAACACTGAAGCTTTCTTT. This rearrangement joins TRBV15 to TRBJ1-1; the D gene is possibly TRBD1 (5 bases). V lost 8 bases, J lost 2 bases, and 9 bases lay in between. The CDR3 loop spans 12 amino acids. Germline-derived CDR1 and CDR2 are LNHNV and YYDKDF (reference sequence).

The rearrangement joins TRBV12-3 or TRBV12-4 to TRBJ2-7; no firm D call. This CDR3 has 12 amino acids. Trimming pared 3 bases from V and 4 bases from J, leaving 7 bases between. CDR3 sequence (DNA): TGTGCCAGCAGTTTGACGATGTACGAGCAGTACTTC. Residues: CASSLTMYEQYF.

On this clonotype: Since no conserved phenylalanine or tryptophan closes the CDR3, a read error is the likely cause. The chain has TRBV7-3 and TRBJ1-1, with TRBD1 matching 7 bases. CDR3 length: 13 amino acids. CDR1 and CDR2 (germline): SGHTA, FQGTGA. The chain's CDR3 is CASSGTANTGAFS. For the CDR3, the DNA is TGTGCCAGCAGCGGGACAGCGAACACTGGAGCTTTCTCT.

Concerning this clonotype itself: This may arise from a read error, as a much more abundant clone is one base away. The V gene is TRBV4-1, the J gene TRBJ1-3, with D unclear. This CDR3 contains 17 residues. The germline CDR1 and CDR2 sequences are MGHRA and YSYEKL. The CDR3 here is CANSWREGGSSGNTIYF. CDR3 DNA sequence: TGCGCCAACAGCTGGCGAGAAGGTGGTAGCTCTGGAAACACCATATATTTT.

This clonotype has ten or more counts. The rearrangement uses TRBV12-3 or TRBV12-4 and TRBJ1-1; unclear D gene. The V end lost 7 bases, the J end lost 0 bases, and 12 bases lay between the germline ends. This CDR3 has 14 residues. CDR3 bases: TGTGCCAGCACCCCTTCACGGGTGAACACTGAAGCTTTCTTT. Translated, it gives CASTPSRVNTEAFF.

Details on this clonotype: A junction end diverges from the germline sequence, so it may reflect a read error. The chain's CDR3 is CSAGQRRDTRELFF. DNA of the CDR3: TGCAGTGCTGGACAGAGGCGGGACACCAGGGAGCTGTTTTTT. The chain joins TRBV20-1 to TRBJ2-2; the D call may be TRBD1 or TRBD2 (6 bases each). The CDR3 has 14 amino acids. CDR1 and CDR2 (germline): DFQATT, SNEGSKA (reference sequence).

The rearrangement uses TRBV11-2 and TRBJ2-7; D ambiguous. This CDR3 spans 12 amino acids. Trimming left V 5 bases short and J 3 bases short, with 8 bases between. Germline V gene data show CDR1 as SGHAT and CDR2 as FQNNGV. The CDR3 here is CASSPRSYEQYF. CDR3 sequence (DNA): TGTGCCAGCAGCCCGAGGAGCTACGAGCAGTACTTC.

The chain is built from TRBV7-3 and TRBJ2-7, with D unclear. CDR3 length: 13 amino acids. Germline CDR1 is SGHTA and CDR2 is FQGTGA. Between the trimmed V and J ends, which lost 3 bases and 2 bases, there was a span of 8 bases. This CDR3 reads CASSLGATYEQYF. The CDR3 DNA reads TGTGCCAGCAGCTTGGGCGCTACCTACGAGCAGTACTTC.

Regarding this clonotype: The conserved phenylalanine or tryptophan normally closing the CDR3 is absent here, so this likely arose from a read error. The limits of the CDR3 on the DNA are not certain, so only TCRdb's listed CDR3 is given. The chain links TRBV7-2 to TRBJ2-7. Germline V lookup: CDR1 SGHTA, CDR2 FQGNSA. The CDR3 numbers 13 amino acids, ends counted. CDR3 in amino acids: CASSLRGESEYYD.